This TCR beta chain was captured in a study of blood T cell repertoires in COVID-19. At the level of the study: Spain, Italy and the United States supplied samples that represented acute and convalescent COVID-19. T cells, B-cell-depleted T cells, or PBMCs provided the cDNA or gDNA that served as material.

Per the original methods: Estimates of nucleated cell counts were drawn from the amplification of reference gene primers. TCRdb's copy holds only in-frame clones and misses some; the assay was immunoSEQ multiplex PCR. That table supplies the V and J calls and clone size; D and trimming were determined from the DNA. This table has a few hundred thousand clones, around 87% appearing once. Sequencing was done on a sample of peripheral blood. This clonotype originated in a woman aged 45-59 years who had recovered from COVID-19.

In nucleotides, the CDR3 is TGTGCCATCAGTGAGACCCCCCGCGGGGGTTTTTCCTACAATGAGCAGTTCTTC. Translated: CAISETPRGGFSYNEQFF. The chain has TRBV10-3 and TRBJ2-1; 7 bases agree with TRBD2. V shed 2 bases and J 1 base; nucleotides not matched to a gene: 11. The length of the CDR3 is 18 residues. CDR1 and CDR2 (germline): ENHRY, SYGVKD.